This T cell receptor (beta chain) was profiled in a study of T cell repertoires in cytomegalovirus infection (dated by TCRdb to 2018 to 2020). Context from the whole study: Peptide stimulations targeted recently identified HLA-C-restricted CMV epitopes, whose presentation resists viral immunomodulation, together with well-studied HLA-B-restricted epitopes. Because public TCR beta signatures pointed to carriage of CMV infection together with the matching HLA type, the HLA type of each donor mattered for the analysis. The study at large found these results: In the ex vivo response, HLA-C-restricted CMV-specific TCR beta clonotypes were dominant, and in two of eight donors the single most frequent clonotype came from this HLA-C-restricted group. In both this cohort and an independent cohort of several hundred donors, the cumulative frequency of public TCR beta family members distinguished carriers of CMV infection plus the relevant HLA type.

The CDR3 measures 13 amino acids from cysteine to phenylalanine. Only the CDR3 region is kept as DNA, spanning 39 bases read in frame from base 1. A distance of 13 bases separates the germline ends of V and J, which lose 5 bases and 8 bases respectively. CDR1 and CDR2, looked up from the germline V gene (reference sequence), are MNHEY and SMNVEV. Sequencing used an Illumina HiSeq 1500. TCRdb itself trimmed the public reads at Q25 with fastp, ran MiXCR and retained productive beta chains. Merged by CDR3 protein, the rows form single entries marked with the most common genes and DNA. For this sample the table gives 650,000 to 850,000 distinct CDR3 sequences, of which under 35% were detected only once. About an eighth of the sample belongs to the ten largest clones. This clonotype turned up a few times. It has no known antigen specificity. The record has no base qualities; no much larger clone is one base away.

The treatment or condition label, as the study defines it: in vitro stimulation with specific CMV peptide epitopes to enrich CMV-specific T cells. The sequenced sample was cultured CD8+ T cells from PBMCs, obtained from culture after CMV antigen stimulation. The clonotype was recovered from a human donor in good health (CMV status not recorded). Some clones in this sample may be carry-over from other donors' samples. This sequence uses TRBV27 and TRBJ2-1, with the D gene call left open. The CDR3 region: CASSPWADDEQFF. The DNA reads as follows: TGTGCCAGCAGTCCATGGGCCGACGATGAGCAGTTCTTC.